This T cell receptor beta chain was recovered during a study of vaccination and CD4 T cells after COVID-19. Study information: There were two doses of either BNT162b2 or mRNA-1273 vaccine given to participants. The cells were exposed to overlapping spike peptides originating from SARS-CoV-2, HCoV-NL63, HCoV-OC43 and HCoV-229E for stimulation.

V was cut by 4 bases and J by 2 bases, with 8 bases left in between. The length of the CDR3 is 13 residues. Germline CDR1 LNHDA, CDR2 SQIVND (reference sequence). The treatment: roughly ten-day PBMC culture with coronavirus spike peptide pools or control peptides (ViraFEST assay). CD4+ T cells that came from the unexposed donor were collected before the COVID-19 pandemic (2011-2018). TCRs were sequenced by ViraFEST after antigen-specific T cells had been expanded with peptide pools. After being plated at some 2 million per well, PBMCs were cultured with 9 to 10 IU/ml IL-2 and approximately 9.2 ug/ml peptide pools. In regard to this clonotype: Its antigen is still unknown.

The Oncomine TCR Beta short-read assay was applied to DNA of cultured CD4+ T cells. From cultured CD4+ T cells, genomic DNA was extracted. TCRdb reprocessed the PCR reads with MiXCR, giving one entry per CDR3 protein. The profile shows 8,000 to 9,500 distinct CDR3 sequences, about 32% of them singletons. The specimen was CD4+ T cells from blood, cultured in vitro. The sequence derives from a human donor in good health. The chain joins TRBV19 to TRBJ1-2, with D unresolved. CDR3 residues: CASSNPLNYGYTF. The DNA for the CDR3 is TGTGCCAGTAGTAACCCCCTAAACTATGGCTACACCTTC.